The 24 T cell receptor beta chains reported below all come from one sample, sequenced in a study of shared clonotypes between healthy human individuals. Assay used: immunoSEQ multiplex PCR; TCRdb lists only in-frame clones, some missing. The data show roughly 1.5 million clones, 95% to 99% seen once. The sample consisted of naive CD4+ T cells sorted from blood. Specified subset: CD45RA+ positively selected. Receptors were obtained from a man aged 25 to 40 in good health.

The CDR3 nucleotides are TGTGCCAGCAGCGTAGCTACGGGGGTCCAGTCCAATGGCTACACCTTC. It is translated as CASSVATGVQSNGYTF. The chain couples TRBV9 to TRBJ1-2, with a possible D match to TRBD1 (5 bases). The CDR3 totals 16 residues. V was shortened by 0 bases and J by 6 bases, with 18 bases between the two germline ends. The germline CDR1 and CDR2 sequences are SGDLS and YYNGEE.

The CDR3: CASSLVTFTRTEDSYEQYF. The CDR3 DNA is TGCGCCAGCAGCTTGGTTACATTCACCCGGACTGAAGACTCCTACGAGCAGTACTTC. The chain couples TRBV5-1 to TRBJ2-7, with TRBD2 as a possible D gene (5 bases). The V end was cut by 0 bases, the J end by 0 bases, with 22 bases between. The CDR3 extends over 19 amino acids. The V gene's germline CDR1 is SGHRS and CDR2 YFSETQ.

CDR3 in DNA: TGTGCCAGCAGCTTAGGACAGGGGAATGAAAAACTGTTTTTT. Protein sequence: CASSLGQGNEKLFF. The chain combines TRBV7-2 with TRBJ1-4; 8 nucleotides agree with TRBD1. The CDR3 length is 14 residues. J gave up 5 bases and V 1 base, and 0 bases lay outside the gene matches. Germline CDR1 and CDR2: SGHTA and FQGNSA. Full variable domain (rest looked up from reference TRBV7-2 and TRBJ1-4): GAGVSQSPSNKVTEKGKDVELRCDPISGHTALYWYRQSLGQGLEFLIYFQGNSAPDKSGLPSDRFSAERTGGSVSTLTIQRTQQEDSAVYLCASSLGQGNEKLFFGSGTQLSVL.

This chain links TRBV27 with TRBJ2-7; 7 bases map to TRBD2. The junction had 7 bases not matched to a gene; V was cut back by 2 bases and J by 0 bases. The CDR3 has 16 residues. Germline CDR1 and CDR2: MNHEY and SMNVEV (reference sequence). The DNA of the CDR3 is TGTGCCAGCAGTTTAATGCCTAGCGGTAGCTCCTACGAGCAGTACTTC. Translation: CASSLMPSGSSYEQYF.

The V call is TRBV30, the J call TRBJ2-7; D perhaps matches TRBD2 (6 bases). Trimming stripped 5 bases from V and 2 bases from J, with 13 bases between. Looked up from germline, CDR1 is GTSNPN and CDR2 is SVGIG (reference sequence). This CDR3 is 13 amino acids long. The CDR3 is CAWARDSPYEQYF. As DNA, the CDR3 is TGTGCCTGGGCCCGGGACTCCCCCTACGAGCAGTACTTC.

V is TRBV5-8 and J is TRBJ1-4; possibly TRBD1 for D (5 bases). V gave up 1 base and J gave up 2 bases, with 12 bases separating them. The germline CDR1 and CDR2 sequences are SGHTS and YDEGEE. The CDR3 is 16 amino acids. CDR3 nucleotide sequence: TGTGCCAGCAGCTTGTCAGGGAATCCCACTAATGAAAAACTGTTTTTT. It translates to CASSLSGNPTNEKLFF. The full variable domain, rest sourced from reference TRBV5-8 and TRBJ1-4, is EAGVTQSPTHLIKTRGQQATLRCSPISGHTSVYWYQQALGLGLQFLLWYDEGEERNRGNFPPRFSGRQFPNYSSELNVNALELEDSALYLCASSLSGNPTNEKLFFGSGTQLSVL.

To note about this clone: The same CDR3 also results from other DNA sequences found in this sample. The rearrangement joins TRBV7-2 to TRBJ2-7; D remains ambiguous. There are 11 residues in the CDR3. Per germline, CDR1 SGHTA and CDR2 FQGNSA. Trimming removed 4 bases from V and 2 bases from J, with 3 bases in between. The CDR3 protein is CASSSTYEQYF. CDR3 coding DNA: TGTGCCAGCAGCTCGACCTACGAGCAGTACTTC.

The chain has TRBV19 and TRBJ2-6, with D possibly matching TRBD2 (5 bases). The V end lost 3 bases, the J end lost 1 base, and 10 bases lay between the germline ends. CDR1 is LNHDA, CDR2 SQIVND, per germline (reference sequence). The CDR3 is made up of 16 amino acids. CDR3 DNA: TGTGCCAGTAGTATGATGCGGGCATCTGGGGCCAACGTCCTGACTTTC. It translates to CASSMMRASGANVLTF.

V gene TRBV2 combines with J gene TRBJ1-1; 8 bases map to TRBD1. J was trimmed by 2 bases and V by 9 bases; bases with no gene match: 2. The CDR3 is 12 amino acids. Per germline, CDR1 SNHLY and CDR2 FYNNEI. DNA of the CDR3: TGTGCCAGTGGGACAGGCAACACTGAAGCTTTCTTT. Translated: CASGTGNTEAFF.

The chain combines TRBV5-1 with TRBJ2-3, with 10 bases lining up with TRBD2. CDR3 length: 16 amino acids. Losses at the gene ends were 0 bases for V and 2 bases for J; bases not matched to a gene: 3. Germline V gene sequence: CDR1 SGHRS, CDR2 YFSETQ. In DNA, the CDR3 is TGCGCCAGCAGCTTGGGGACTAGCGGTACCACAGATACGCAGTATTTT. Protein sequence: CASSLGTSGTTDTQYF.

The gene calls are TRBV28 and TRBJ2-7, with D perhaps TRBD2 (6 bases). CDR3 length: 14 residues. Trimming stripped 5 bases from V and 2 bases from J, with 13 bases between. Germline assignment: CDR1 MDHEN and CDR2 SYDVKM. DNA for the CDR3: TGTGCCAGCAGTAGGCTAGCGTTTACCTACGAGCAGTACTTC. Encoded protein: CASSRLAFTYEQYF.

The chain joins TRBV5-1 to TRBJ2-1, with D uncertain. CDR1 and CDR2 from the germline V gene are SGHRS and YFSETQ. Trimming shortened V by 5 bases and J by 7 bases, and 16 bases separated the two germline ends. The CDR3 length is 14 residues. Here the CDR3 reads CASSETLPQNEQFF. The CDR3 DNA reads as TGCGCCAGCAGTGAAACCCTTCCTCAAAATGAGCAGTTCTTC.

The chain carries TRBV6-1 and TRBJ2-3, with a possible D match to TRBD2 (5 bases). Trimming stripped 4 bases from V and 2 bases from J, with 16 bases between. This CDR3 has 16 residues. CDR1 is MNHNS and CDR2 is SASEGT in the germline V gene. CDR3 DNA: TGTGCCAGCAGTGCTCTTGCGGGCCCTTCCACAGATACGCAGTATTTT. Protein: CASSALAGPSTDTQYF.

The V call is TRBV14, the J call TRBJ2-1; 7 nucleotides line up with TRBD2. V lost 4 bases to trimming and J lost 8 bases; unmatched junction nucleotides: 8. This CDR3 has 14 amino acids. Germline V gives CDR1 SGHDN, CDR2 FVKESK. CDR3 protein: CASSPSGIRHEQFF. CDR3 sequence (DNA): TGTGCCAGCAGCCCCAGCGGGATCAGACATGAGCAGTTCTTC.

The chain has TRBV5-1 and TRBJ2-5, with D unclear. The V gene's germline CDR1 is SGHRS and CDR2 YFSETQ. Trimming took 7 bases from V and 2 from J, leaving 3 bases between them. The CDR3 spans 10 residues. In DNA, the CDR3 is TGCGCCAGCCTACAAGAGACCCAGTACTTC. Protein sequence: CASLQETQYF.

The V gene is TRBV28, the J gene TRBJ2-7; D possibly corresponds to TRBD1 (6 bases). Germline CDR1 and CDR2: MDHEN and SYDVKM. Deletions cut 5 bases from V and 6 bases from J, with 11 bases between. This CDR3 is 12 amino acids long. In DNA form, the CDR3 reads TGTGCCAGCAGTATACAGGGAGTCGAGCAGTACTTC. It encodes CASSIQGVEQYF.

This clone was observed a single time. The chain recombines TRBV7-8 with TRBJ2-7, with 10 nucleotides matching TRBD1. Germline V gene lookup returns CDR1 SGHVS and CDR2 FQNEAQ. Trimming cost V 7 bases and J 4 bases; bases outside gene matches: 13. This CDR3 is built from 16 residues. The CDR3 region has the DNA TGTGCCAGCAACCAGGGCCCCGGGACAGGGGAATACGAGCAGTACTTC. It encodes CASNQGPGTGEYEQYF.

V usage is TRBV27 and J usage is TRBJ2-7, with 7 bases matching TRBD2. The J segment lost 5 bases and the V segment lost 6 bases, leaving 10 bases of the junction unmatched. Germline V gene lookup returns CDR1 MNHEY and CDR2 SMNVEV (reference sequence). This CDR3 region has 14 residues. The CDR3 DNA sequence: TGTGCCAGCAGCCAGAGCGGGAACCTCGACGAGCAGTACTTC. Translated, it gives CASSQSGNLDEQYF.

The V gene is TRBV9, the J gene TRBJ2-5; 10 positions match TRBD2. Trimming cost V 5 bases and J 2 bases; bases outside gene matches: 12. Germline V gene sequence: CDR1 SGDLS, CDR2 YYNGEE. The CDR3 covers 17 residues. CDR3 protein: CASSPRGRTSGQETQYF. CDR3 DNA sequence: TGTGCCAGCAGTCCTAGGGGGAGGACTAGCGGACAAGAGACCCAGTACTTC.

The chain combines TRBV9 with TRBJ2-3, with 8 bases fitting TRBD1. The CDR3 contains 15 residues. Germline V gene sequence: CDR1 SGDLS, CDR2 YYNGEE. V shed 1 base, J shed 2 bases, and the junction held 3 bases outside the gene matches. The CDR3 nucleotides are TGTGCCAGCAGCGTACTACAGGGGGACACAGATACGCAGTATTTT. The encoded protein is CASSVLQGDTDTQYF.

Notes on this clone: The junction departs from germline at one end; a sequencing error may be responsible. This chain uses TRBV19 with TRBJ2-1; 11 bases line up with TRBD2. The CDR3 is made up of 13 amino acids. The germline V gene encodes CDR1 LNHDA and CDR2 SQIVND (reference sequence). The CDR3 is CASSPHASGRWLF. As DNA, the CDR3 is TGTGCCAGTAGTCCCCATGCTAGCGGGAGGTGGCTCTTC.

The chain joins TRBV19 to TRBJ2-3, with TRBD1 matching over 8 bases. Per the germline V gene, CDR1 is LNHDA and CDR2 is SQIVND (reference sequence). V lost 8 bases, J lost 2 bases, and 3 bases stayed unmatched. This CDR3 has 13 residues. Here the CDR3 reads CASGTGLTDTQYF. DNA for the CDR3: TGTGCCAGTGGGACAGGACTCACAGATACGCAGTATTTT.

The chain couples TRBV6-1 to TRBJ1-4; D perhaps matches TRBD1 (6 bases). Trimming removed 2 bases from V and 4 bases from J, with 14 bases in between. The CDR3 extends over 16 amino acids. Germline values: CDR1 MNHNS, CDR2 SASEGT. CDR3 amino acids: CASSEWSRGDNEKLFF. CDR3 coding DNA: TGTGCCAGCAGTGAATGGTCTAGGGGGGATAATGAAAAACTGTTTTTT.

The CDR3 spells CASSTPDDTQYF. Here the CDR3 DNA reads TGCGCCAGCAGCACCCCCGACGATACGCAGTATTTT. The chain is built from TRBV5-1 and TRBJ2-3; D remains unclear. The CDR3 has 12 amino acids. Germline CDR1 SGHRS, CDR2 YFSETQ. The V end was cut by 4 bases, the J end by 6 bases, with 9 bases between.